A single sample is the source of the 26 T cell receptor beta chains below, sequenced in a study of blood T cells in healthy people across ages. A second roughly 7 to 11 cycle PCR used barcoded and J-beta primers. TCRdb re-analysed the 5' RACE reads in MiXCR, keeping a single row per CDR3 protein. The sample records about 730,000 distinct CDR3 sequences, around 46% being singletons. The sample taken for sequencing was blood. Source of these receptors: a woman aged 55 to 70 in good health.

J is TRBJ2-1 and V is TRBV20-1, with 10 bases matching TRBD2. CDR1 and CDR2 (germline): DFQATT, SNEGSKA (reference sequence). The CDR3 loop spans 15 amino acids. V dropped 3 bases and J dropped 5; count of bases not matched to a gene: 7. The DNA for the CDR3 is TGCAGTGCTAGCACCGGGACTAGCGATCACAATGAGCAGTTCTTC. Protein product: CSASTGTSDHNEQFF.

The rearrangement links TRBV5-5 to TRBJ1-3; 7 bases fit TRBD1. V lost 4 bases and J lost 4; bases outside the gene matches: 5. CDR3 size: 14 residues. Germline V gives CDR1 SGHKS, CDR2 YYEKEE (reference sequence). CDR3 DNA sequence: TGTGCCAGCAGCACGACAGGGTCCGGAAACACCATATATTTT. It encodes CASSTTGSGNTIYF.

This clonotype appeared a few times. The V gene is TRBV29-1, the J gene TRBJ2-5; the match to TRBD1 covers 8 bases. This CDR3 contains 12 residues. J was trimmed by 2 bases and V by 6 bases; bases with no gene match: 2. Per germline, CDR1 SQVTM and CDR2 ANQGSEA. The CDR3 is CSVRDRQETQYF. The CDR3 bases are TGCAGCGTACGGGACAGGCAAGAGACCCAGTACTTC. The whole variable domain, filled in from reference TRBV29-1 and TRBJ2-5, reads SAVISQKPSRDICQRGTSLTIQCQVDSQVTMMFWYRQQPGQSLTLIATANQGSEATYESGFVIDKFPISRPNLTFSTLTVSNMSPEDSSIYLCSVRDRQETQYFGPGTRLLVL.

This clonotype was observed a handful of times. The genes are TRBV7-6 and TRBJ2-6, with 8 bases that match TRBD1. CDR3 length equals 15 residues. After removal of 10 bases from V and 0 bases from J, the junction contained 5 bases not matched to a gene. The germline V gene encodes CDR1 SGHVS and CDR2 FNYEAQ. For the CDR3, the DNA is TGTGCCATCGGACAGGGTAACTCTGGGGCCAACGTCCTGACTTTC. It specifies CAIGQGNSGANVLTF.

A note on this clonotype: This clone may be a read error of a much larger clone one base away. CDR3 residues: CSVRRTSDEEQYF. Here the CDR3 DNA reads TGCAGCGTACGTAGGACTAGCGACGAGGAGCAGTACTTC. The V gene is TRBV29-1, the J gene TRBJ2-5; 9 bases are a match to TRBD2. Per the germline V gene, CDR1 is SQVTM and CDR2 is ANQGSEA. Trimming removed 6 bases from V and 11 bases from J; junction bases left unmatched: 13. The CDR3 contains 13 residues.

The chain combines TRBV20-1 with TRBJ2-7; weak D call: TRBD2 (5 bases). CDR3 length: 13 residues. The V end lost 2 bases, the J end lost 1 base, and 9 bases lay between the germline ends. CDR1 and CDR2 (germline): DFQATT, SNEGSKA (reference sequence). The CDR3 nucleotides are TGCAGTGCTAGACCACTAGATTCCTACGAGCAGTACTTC. It translates to CSARPLDSYEQYF.

This clonotype occurred many times. The rearrangement uses TRBV10-3 and TRBJ2-5, with D unresolved. The germline gives CDR1 ENHRY, CDR2 SYGVKD. With 3 bases removed from V and 0 bases from J, the gap between germline ends came to 8 bases. The length of the CDR3 is 14 residues. In DNA form, the CDR3 reads TGTGCCATCAGTGACGCGGCGGACCAAGAGACCCAGTACTTC. Translation: CAISDAADQETQYF.

This clonotype was recorded many times. The chain recombines TRBV4-2 with TRBJ2-1; 13 bases match TRBD2. CDR1 and CDR2 (germline): LGHNA, YNFKEQ. Losses at the gene ends were 6 bases for V and 2 bases for J; bases not matched to a gene: 4. The CDR3 runs to 16 residues. CDR3 loop: CASSQTSGGPYNEQFF. Written as DNA, the CDR3 is TGTGCCAGCAGTCAGACTAGCGGGGGGCCCTACAATGAGCAGTTCTTC.

V is TRBV6-6 and J is TRBJ2-1, with 10 nucleotides matching TRBD2. J was trimmed by 7 bases and V by 2 bases; bases with no gene match: 5. Germline CDR1 reads MNHNY; CDR2 reads SVGAGI (reference sequence). The CDR3 contains 15 residues. CDR3 protein: CASSYVAGGDNEQFF. CDR3 bases: TGTGCCAGCAGTTACGTAGCGGGAGGTGATAATGAGCAGTTCTTC.

The V call is TRBV10-3, the J call TRBJ2-7; 14 positions agree with TRBD2. The CDR3 has 14 residues. V lost 6 bases and J lost 9; bases outside the gene matches: 7. In germline, CDR1 is ENHRY, CDR2 SYGVKD. CDR3 loop: CAIRGTSGSYWQYF. CDR3 coding DNA: TGTGCCATCAGGGGGACTAGCGGGAGTTATTGGCAGTACTTC.

The rearrangement joins TRBV29-1 to TRBJ1-2, with D unclear. Per germline, CDR1 SQVTM and CDR2 ANQGSEA. The CDR3 has 12 amino acids. V lost 3 bases to trimming and J lost 7 bases, with 12 bases between them. Here the CDR3 reads CSVEKVSPGYTF. CDR3 sequence (DNA): TGCAGCGTTGAGAAGGTATCCCCTGGCTACACCTTC.

The chain combines TRBV7-9 with TRBJ1-1; D may be TRBD1 (5 bases). Germline V gives CDR1 SEHNR, CDR2 FQNEAQ (reference sequence). The V end lost 7 bases, the J end lost 1 base, and 10 bases lay between the germline ends. The CDR3 covers 13 residues. The CDR3 protein is CASTPTENTEAFF. The DNA of the CDR3 is TGTGCCAGCACTCCGACAGAGAACACTGAAGCTTTCTTT. The entire variable domain, with the rest obtained from reference TRBV7-9 and TRBJ1-1, is as follows: DTGVSQNPRHKITKRGQNVTFRCDPISEHNRLYWYRQTLGQGPEFLTYFQNEAQLEKSRLLSDRFSAERPKGSFSTLEIQRTEQGDSAMYLCASTPTENTEAFFGQGTRLTVV.

This clonotype was seen many times. The chain employs TRBV6-4 and TRBJ2-1, with D perhaps TRBD2 (6 bases). Germline CDR1 is MRHNA and CDR2 is SNTAGT. This CDR3 region has 15 residues. Trimming stripped 2 bases from V and 0 bases from J, with 8 bases between. The CDR3 reads CASSDTGGSYNEQFF. In DNA form, the CDR3 reads TGTGCCAGCAGTGACACCGGGGGCTCCTACAATGAGCAGTTCTTC.

The V gene is TRBV11-2, the J gene TRBJ2-3, with 12 nucleotides matching TRBD2. The CDR3 is 17 residues long. Losses at the gene ends were 5 bases for V and 0 bases for J; bases not matched to a gene: 6. The V gene's germline CDR1 is SGHAT and CDR2 FQNNGV. The CDR3 sequence: CASSRMGTSGSTDTQYF. The CDR3 DNA is TGTGCCAGCAGCCGGATGGGGACTAGCGGGAGCACAGATACGCAGTATTTT.

The chain uses TRBV9 and TRBJ2-3; D not resolved. This CDR3 is built from 14 residues. V lost 4 bases, J lost 1 base, and 10 bases lay in between. CDR1 is SGDLS and CDR2 is YYNGEE in the germline V gene. CDR3 protein: CASSPPLRTDTQYF. The CDR3 region has the DNA TGTGCCAGCAGCCCCCCCCTCCGCACAGATACGCAGTATTTT.

V usage is TRBV6-4 and J usage is TRBJ2-5; D is perhaps TRBD1 or TRBD2 (5 bases each). The J call may be faulty, since TRBJ2-7 better matches the DNA end. Germline assignment: CDR1 MRHNA and CDR2 SNTAGT. CDR3 length: 18 amino acids. The CDR3 loop reads CASSDSCGPGAGTYEQYF. The CDR3 DNA is TGTGCCAGCAGTGACTCGTGCGGGCCCGGGGCAGGAACCTACGAGCAGTACTTC.

There are a few counts of this clonotype. This chain joins TRBV6-1 and TRBJ2-3; 8 bases agree with TRBD2. The J segment lost 2 bases and the V segment lost 2 bases, leaving 3 bases of the junction unmatched. This CDR3 contains 15 residues. CDR1 is MNHNS, CDR2 SASEGT, per germline. The CDR3 here is CASSEISGITDTQYF. CDR3 DNA: TGTGCCAGCAGTGAAATTAGCGGGATCACAGATACGCAGTATTTT.

The chain has TRBV9 and TRBJ2-6, with 12 bases identical to TRBD1. The length of the CDR3 is 18 residues. Per the germline V gene, CDR1 is SGDLS and CDR2 is YYNGEE. J was trimmed by 5 bases and V by 3 bases; bases with no gene match: 9. CDR3 sequence: CASSAFPGQGAWANVLTF. The CDR3 coding sequence is TGTGCCAGCAGCGCTTTTCCGGGACAGGGGGCCTGGGCCAACGTCCTGACTTTC.

This clonotype turned up a few times. The CDR3 reads CASSPGTTFGETQYF. The CDR3 bases are TGTGCCAGCTCACCGGGGACAACCTTCGGAGAGACCCAGTACTTC. This chain joins TRBV18 and TRBJ2-5; D might be TRBD1 (6 bases). This CDR3 has 15 residues. CDR1 is KGHSH and CDR2 is LQKENI in the germline V gene. V was trimmed by 3 bases and J by 4 bases, leaving 15 bases between them.

Concerning this clonotype itself: One end of the junction is discordant with germline, which a read error may explain. The CDR3 spells CASGLSGSDTQYF. DNA of the CDR3: TGTGCCAGCGGTTTATCCGGTTCAGATACGCAGTATTTT. This chain connects TRBV12-3 or TRBV12-4 to TRBJ2-3; no firm D call. This CDR3 has 13 amino acids.

The chain recombines TRBV3-1 with TRBJ2-5; 11 bases align to TRBD1. CDR1 and CDR2 (germline): LGHDT, YNNKEL (reference sequence). The V and J ends lost 0 bases and 2 bases, in that order; junction bases with no gene match: 8. The CDR3 consists of 18 residues. The CDR3 reads CASSQDRTGGPLQETQYF. The CDR3 nucleotides read TGTGCCAGCAGCCAAGACCGGACAGGGGGCCCCTTACAAGAGACCCAGTACTTC.

The chain carries TRBV20-1 and TRBJ2-2; no definite D call. The germline V gene encodes CDR1 DFQATT and CDR2 SNEGSKA (reference sequence). This CDR3 is built from 12 residues. The ends were cut back, 3 bases at V and 8 bases at J, with 10 bases in the middle. The DNA of the CDR3 is TGCAGTGCTAGTCTGCCCGGAGGGGAGCTGTTTTTT. The encoded protein is CSASLPGGELFF.

This chain connects TRBV24-1 to TRBJ2-1; TRBD2 matches at 12 bases. The CDR3 runs 19 residues. Trimming took 5 bases from V and 13 from J; bases not matched to a gene: 23. Germline V gene data show CDR1 as KGHDR and CDR2 as SFDVKD. The CDR3 nucleotides are TGTGCCACCAGTGGTTCAGCGACTAGCGGGAGCTCCTTTGGGGAGACCCAGTTCTTC. Translated: CATSGSATSGSSFGETQFF.

The chain carries TRBV18 and TRBJ2-5; 8 bases fit TRBD1. Trimming cost V 5 bases and J 11 bases; bases outside gene matches: 10. The CDR3 is 13 amino acids. Germline-derived CDR1 and CDR2 are KGHSH and LQKENI. This chain's CDR3 is CASSYLTGDGQYF. The CDR3 DNA sequence: TGTGCCAGCTCATACCTGACAGGGGACGGGCAGTACTTC.

The chain links TRBV11-2 to TRBJ2-1; 11 nucleotides align to TRBD2. V lost 1 base and J lost 7; bases outside the gene matches: 6. Germline V lookup: CDR1 SGHAT, CDR2 FQNNGV. The CDR3 totals 16 residues. The CDR3 loop is CASSLGGLAETNEQFF. CDR3 DNA: TGTGCCAGCAGCTTAGGGGGACTAGCGGAGACAAATGAGCAGTTCTTC.

In its sample, this clonotype was seen a few times. V usage is TRBV5-6 and J usage is TRBJ1-6; TRBD1 matches 7 bases. The CDR3 length is 13 residues. Per the germline V gene, CDR1 is SGHDT and CDR2 is YYEEEE. V was pared by 4 bases and J by 9 bases, with 4 bases of the junction left unmatched. Written as DNA, the CDR3 is TGTGCCAGCAGCGGGACAGAGAGTTCACCCCTCCACTTT. Its translation: CASSGTESSPLHF.